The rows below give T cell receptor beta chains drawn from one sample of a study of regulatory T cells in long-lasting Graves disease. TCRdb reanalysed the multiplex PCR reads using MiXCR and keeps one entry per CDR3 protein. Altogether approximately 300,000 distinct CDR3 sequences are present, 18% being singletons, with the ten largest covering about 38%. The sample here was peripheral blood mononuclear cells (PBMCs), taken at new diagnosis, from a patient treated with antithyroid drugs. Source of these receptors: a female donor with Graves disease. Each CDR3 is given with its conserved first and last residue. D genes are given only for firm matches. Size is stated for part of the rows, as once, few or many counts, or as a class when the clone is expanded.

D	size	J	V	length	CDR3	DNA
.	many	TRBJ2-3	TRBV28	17	CASNPREKGPGADTQYF	TGTGCCAGCAACCCCCGGGAAAAGGGCCCTGGGGCAGATACGCAGTATTTT
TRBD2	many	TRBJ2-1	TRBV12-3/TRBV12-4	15	CASSFAGAAPNEQFF	TGTGCCAGCAGTTTTGCGGGAGCGGCCCCCAATGAGCAGTTCTTC
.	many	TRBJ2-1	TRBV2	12	CASRGPSNEQFF	TGTGCCAGCAGGGGTCCTAGCAATGAGCAGTTCTTC
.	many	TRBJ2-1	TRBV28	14	CASSLGLGHNEQFF	TGTGCCAGCAGTTTGGGGTTAGGACACAATGAGCAGTTCTTC
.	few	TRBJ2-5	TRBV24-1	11	CATSDVETQYF	TGTGCCACCAGTGATGTGGAGACCCAGTACTTC
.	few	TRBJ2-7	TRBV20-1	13	CSAESPDSYEQYF	TGCAGTGCTGAAAGCCCGGACTCCTACGAGCAGTACTTC
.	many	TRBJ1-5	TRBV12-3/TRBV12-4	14	CASSPKTGGQPQHF	TGTGCCAGCAGCCCAAAGACAGGAGGTCAGCCCCAGCATTTT
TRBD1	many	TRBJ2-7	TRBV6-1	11	CASSEGQKQYF	TGTGCCAGCAGTGAGGGACAGAAGCAGTACTTC
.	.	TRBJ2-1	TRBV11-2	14	CASIGEVSYNEQFF	TGTGCCAGCATAGGGGAGGTCTCCTACAATGAGCAGTTCTTC
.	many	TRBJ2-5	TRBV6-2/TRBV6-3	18	CASSGLRGRVGVQETQYF	TGTGCCAGCAGTGGTTTAAGGGGTAGGGTTGGCGTCCAAGAGACCCAGTACTTC
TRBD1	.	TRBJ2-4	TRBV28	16	CASSSYRGRAKNIQYF	TGTGCCAGCAGTTCCTACAGGGGGCGAGCCAAAAACATTCAGTACTTC
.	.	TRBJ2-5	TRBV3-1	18	CASSQDLQGPGGQETQYF	TGTGCCAGCAGCCAAGACCTACAGGGCCCCGGAGGCCAAGAGACCCAGTACTTC
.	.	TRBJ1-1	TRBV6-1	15	CASWSPPREITEAFF	TGTGCCAGCTGGTCTCCCCCCCGGGAGATCACTGAAGCTTTCTTT
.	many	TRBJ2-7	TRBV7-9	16	CASSTREAFGAYEQYF	TGTGCCAGCAGCACAAGGGAGGCTTTCGGGGCTTACGAGCAGTACTTC
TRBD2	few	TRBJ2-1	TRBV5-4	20	CASSLGGRLAGGISYNEQFF	TGTGCCAGCAGCTTGGGGGGTAGACTAGCGGGAGGCATTTCCTACAATGAGCAGTTCTTC
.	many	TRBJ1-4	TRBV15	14	CATSRDAGMEKLFF	TGTGCCACCAGCAGAGATGCGGGGATGGAAAAACTGTTTTTT
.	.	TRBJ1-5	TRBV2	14	CASRTEGTNQPQHF	TGTGCCAGCCGAACAGAGGGGACGAATCAGCCCCAGCATTTT
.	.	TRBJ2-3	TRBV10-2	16	CASRLSRAGGTDTQYF	TGCGCCAGCAGGCTGAGCAGGGCAGGGGGGACAGATACGCAGTATTTT
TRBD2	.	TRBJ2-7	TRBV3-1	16	CASSQVAGGPHIEQYF	TGTGCCAGCAGCCAAGTTGCGGGAGGGCCTCATATCGAGCAGTACTTC
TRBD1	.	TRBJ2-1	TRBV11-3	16	CASSSRDRPAYNEQFF	TGTGCCAGCAGCTCCCGGGACAGACCTGCCTACAATGAGCAGTTCTTC
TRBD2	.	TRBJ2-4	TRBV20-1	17	CSASPGLAGGRWDIQYF	TGCAGTGCTAGTCCTGGACTAGCGGGAGGGCGGTGGGACATTCAGTACTTC
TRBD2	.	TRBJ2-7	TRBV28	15	CASSLWTSGIYEQYF	TGTGCCAGCAGTCTGTGGACTAGCGGGATCTACGAGCAGTACTTC
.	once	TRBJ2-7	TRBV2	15	CASSVQSTRTYEQYF	TGTGCCAGCAGTGTACAATCTACTAGAACCTACGAGCAGTACTTC
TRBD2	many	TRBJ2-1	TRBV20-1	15	CSARREGTTVFEQFF	TGCAGTGCTAGAAGGGAGGGGACTACCGTTTTTGAGCAGTTCTTC
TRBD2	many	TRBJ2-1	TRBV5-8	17	CASSFARGESSYNEQFF	TGTGCCAGCAGCTTTGCACGGGGGGAGAGCTCCTACAATGAGCAGTTCTTC
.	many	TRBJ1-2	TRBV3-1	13	CASSQVPSIGYTF	TGTGCCAGCAGCCAAGTACCGAGCATCGGCTACACCTTC
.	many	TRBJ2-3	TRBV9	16	CASSVDGTETTDTQYF	TGTGCCAGCAGCGTAGATGGGACGGAAACGACAGATACGCAGTATTTT
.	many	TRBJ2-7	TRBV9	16	CASSVEAGFTVYEQYF	TGTGCCAGCAGCGTAGAGGCGGGCTTTACTGTCTACGAGCAGTACTTC
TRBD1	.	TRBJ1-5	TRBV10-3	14	CAISRTGENQPQHF	TGTGCCATCAGCCGGACAGGCGAGAATCAGCCCCAGCATTTT
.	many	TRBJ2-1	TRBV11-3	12	CASSYRGDEQFF	TGTGCCAGCAGCTACAGAGGGGATGAGCAGTTCTTC
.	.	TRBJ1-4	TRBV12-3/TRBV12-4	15	CASSLEGRSNEKLFF	TGTGCCAGCAGCCTCGAGGGGAGATCTAATGAAAAACTGTTTTTT
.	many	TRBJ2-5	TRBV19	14	CASSIFGSQETQYF	TGTGCCAGTAGTATATTCGGCAGTCAAGAGACCCAGTACTTC
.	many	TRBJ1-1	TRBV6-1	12	CASWETAAEAFF	TGTGCCAGCTGGGAGACAGCTGCTGAAGCTTTCTTT
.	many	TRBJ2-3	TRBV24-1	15	CATSDPGAGTDTQYF	TGTGCCACCAGTGATCCAGGGGCAGGCACAGATACGCAGTATTTT
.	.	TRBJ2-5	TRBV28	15	CASSFGRADQETQYF	TGTGCCAGCAGCTTCGGCAGGGCCGACCAAGAGACCCAGTACTTC